The 5 T cell receptor beta chains below were found in one sample sequenced in a study of blood T cell repertoires in COVID-19. Produced via immunoSEQ multiplex PCR; TCRdb's table is partial and in-frame only. The sample gives some 390,000 clones, about 87% of which show up once; about 3% is in the top ten. The material sequenced was peripheral blood. These receptors were taken from a human donor in a cohort sampled during active COVID-19.

This chain connects TRBV2 to TRBJ2-7, with TRBD2 matching over 11 bases. This CDR3 region has 14 residues. Germline V gene lookup returns CDR1 SNHLY and CDR2 FYNNEI. V shed 4 bases, J shed 3 bases, and the junction held 2 bases outside the gene matches. CDR3 in DNA: TGTGCCAGCAGTGGACTAGCGGGGTACTACGAGCAGTACTTC. Its protein is CASSGLAGYYEQYF.

This chain connects TRBV30 to TRBJ2-7; 7 nucleotides line up with TRBD2. The germline CDR1 and CDR2 sequences are GTSNPN and SVGIG (reference sequence). J gave up 0 bases and V 3 bases, and 5 bases lay outside the gene matches. The CDR3 runs to 14 residues. The CDR3 sequence is CAWSGDYSSYEQYF. In DNA, the CDR3 is TGTGCCTGGAGCGGGGACTACAGCTCCTACGAGCAGTACTTC.

This chain uses TRBV6-5 with TRBJ1-2; D uncertain. Trimming shortened V by 5 bases and J by 1 base, and 8 bases separated the two germline ends. The CDR3 sequence is 13 residues long. Germline V gene lookup returns CDR1 MNHEY and CDR2 SVGAGI. The chain's CDR3 is CASSPGLNYGYTF. CDR3 nucleotide sequence: TGTGCCAGCAGTCCAGGACTTAACTATGGCTACACCTTC.

The chain joins TRBV5-1 to TRBJ2-5; TRBD2 agrees at 9 bases. Germline-derived CDR1 and CDR2 are SGHRS and YFSETQ. The CDR3 consists of 14 residues. The J segment lost 4 bases and the V segment lost 2 bases, leaving 3 bases of the junction unmatched. The CDR3 sequence: CASSLAGGGETQYF. The CDR3 nucleotides read TGCGCCAGCAGCTTAGCGGGAGGAGGAGAGACCCAGTACTTC.

The V and J genes are TRBV9 and TRBJ1-1, with D perhaps TRBD1 (5 bases). V lost 1 base and J lost 3, with 10 bases in between. The CDR3 loop spans 14 amino acids. Germline V gene lookup returns CDR1 SGDLS and CDR2 YYNGEE. DNA of the CDR3: TGTGCCAGCAGCGTAAACGTCAGGGACACTGAAGCTTTCTTT. This translates into CASSVNVRDTEAFF. Full variable domain (remainder filled in from reference TRBV9 and TRBJ1-1): DSGVTQTPKHLITATGQRVTLRCSPRSGDLSVYWYQQSLDQGLQFLIQYYNGEERAKGNILERFSAQQFPDLHSELNLSSLELGDSALYFCASSVNVRDTEAFFGQGTRLTVV.